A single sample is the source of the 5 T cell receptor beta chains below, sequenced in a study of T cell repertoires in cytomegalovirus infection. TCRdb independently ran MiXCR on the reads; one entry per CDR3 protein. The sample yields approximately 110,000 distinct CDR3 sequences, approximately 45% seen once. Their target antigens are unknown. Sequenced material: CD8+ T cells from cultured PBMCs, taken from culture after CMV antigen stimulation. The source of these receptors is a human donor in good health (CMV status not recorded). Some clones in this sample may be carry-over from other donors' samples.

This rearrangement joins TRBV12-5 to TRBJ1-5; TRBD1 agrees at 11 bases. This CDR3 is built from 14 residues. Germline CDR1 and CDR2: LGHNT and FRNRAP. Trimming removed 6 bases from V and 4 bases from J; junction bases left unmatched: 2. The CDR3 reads CASGGQGANQPQHF. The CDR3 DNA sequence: TGTGCTAGTGGCGGACAGGGGGCGAATCAGCCCCAGCATTTT.

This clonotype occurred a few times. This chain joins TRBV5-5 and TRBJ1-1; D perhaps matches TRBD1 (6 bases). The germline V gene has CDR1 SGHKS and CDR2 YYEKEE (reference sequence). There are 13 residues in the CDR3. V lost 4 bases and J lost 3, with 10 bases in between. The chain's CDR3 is CASSPEGDTEAFF. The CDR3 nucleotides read TGTGCCAGCAGCCCGGAGGGGGACACTGAAGCTTTCTTT.

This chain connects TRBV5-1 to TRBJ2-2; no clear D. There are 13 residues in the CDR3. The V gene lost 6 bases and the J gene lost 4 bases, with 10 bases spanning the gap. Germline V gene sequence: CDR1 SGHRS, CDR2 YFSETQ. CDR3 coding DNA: TGCGCCAGCACCAGCCGAGGCACCGGGGAGCTGTTTTTT. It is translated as CASTSRGTGELFF.

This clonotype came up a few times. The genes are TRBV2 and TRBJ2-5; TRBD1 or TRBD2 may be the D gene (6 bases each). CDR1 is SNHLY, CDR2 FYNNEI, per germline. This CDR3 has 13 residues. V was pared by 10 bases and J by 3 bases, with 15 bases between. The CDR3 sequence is CATLLEGEETQYF. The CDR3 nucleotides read TGTGCCACCCTCCTGGAGGGGGAAGAGACCCAGTACTTC. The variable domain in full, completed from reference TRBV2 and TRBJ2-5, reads EPEVTQTPSHQVTQMGQEVILRCVPISNHLYFYWYRQILGQKVEFLVSFYNNEISEKSEIFDDQFSVERPDGSNFTLKIRSTKLEDSAMYFCATLLEGEETQYFGPGTRLLVL.

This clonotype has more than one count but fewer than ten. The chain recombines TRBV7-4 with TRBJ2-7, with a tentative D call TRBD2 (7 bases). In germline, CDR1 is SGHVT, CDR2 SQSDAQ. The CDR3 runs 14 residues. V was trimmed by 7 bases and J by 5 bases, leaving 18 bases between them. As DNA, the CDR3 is TGTGCCAGCACCCCCTCCGGGGGGCGCGACGAGCAGTACTTC. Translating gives CASTPSGGRDEQYF.